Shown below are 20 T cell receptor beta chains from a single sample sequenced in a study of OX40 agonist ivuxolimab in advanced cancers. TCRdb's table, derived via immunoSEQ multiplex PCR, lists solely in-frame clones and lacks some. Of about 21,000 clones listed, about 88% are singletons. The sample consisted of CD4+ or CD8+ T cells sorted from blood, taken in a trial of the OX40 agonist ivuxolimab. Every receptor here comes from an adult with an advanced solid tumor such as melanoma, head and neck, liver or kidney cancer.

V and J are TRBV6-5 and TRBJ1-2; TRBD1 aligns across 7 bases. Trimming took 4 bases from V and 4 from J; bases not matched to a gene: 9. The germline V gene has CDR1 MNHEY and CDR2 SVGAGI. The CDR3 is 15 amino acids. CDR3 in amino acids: CASSSLQGMFYGYTF. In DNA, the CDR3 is TGTGCCAGCAGTTCTTTACAGGGGATGTTCTATGGCTACACCTTC.

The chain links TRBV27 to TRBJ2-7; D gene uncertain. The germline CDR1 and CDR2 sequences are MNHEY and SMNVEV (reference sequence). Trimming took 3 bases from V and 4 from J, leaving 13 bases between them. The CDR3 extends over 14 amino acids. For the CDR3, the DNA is TGTGCCAGCAGTTTTAGATTGGCTGATTACGAGCAGTACTTC. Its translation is CASSFRLADYEQYF.

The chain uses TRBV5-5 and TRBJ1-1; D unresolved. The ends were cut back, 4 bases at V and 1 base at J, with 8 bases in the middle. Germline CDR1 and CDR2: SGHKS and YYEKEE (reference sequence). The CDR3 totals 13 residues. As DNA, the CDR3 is TGTGCCAGCAGCACGGACGGGAACACTGAAGCTTTCTTT. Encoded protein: CASSTDGNTEAFF.

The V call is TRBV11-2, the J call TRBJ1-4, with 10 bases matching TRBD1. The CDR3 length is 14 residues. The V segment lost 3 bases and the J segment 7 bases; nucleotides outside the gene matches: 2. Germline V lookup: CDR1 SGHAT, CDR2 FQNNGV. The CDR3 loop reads CASSLTGGGEKLFF. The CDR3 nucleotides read TGTGCCAGCAGCTTGACAGGGGGCGGTGAAAAACTGTTTTTT.

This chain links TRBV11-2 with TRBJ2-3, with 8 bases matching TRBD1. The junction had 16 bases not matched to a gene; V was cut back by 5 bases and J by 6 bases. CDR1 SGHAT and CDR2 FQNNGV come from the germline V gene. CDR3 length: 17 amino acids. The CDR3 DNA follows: TGTGCCAGCAGCCACGGACAGACAGGGGCTCGGCGGGATACGCAGTATTTT. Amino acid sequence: CASSHGQTGARRDTQYF.

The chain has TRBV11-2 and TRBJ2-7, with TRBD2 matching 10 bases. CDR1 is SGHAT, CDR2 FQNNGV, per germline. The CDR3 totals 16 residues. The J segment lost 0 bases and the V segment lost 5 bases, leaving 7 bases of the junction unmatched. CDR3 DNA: TGTGCCAGCAGCCCCTCAAGCGGGAGGGACTCCTACGAGCAGTACTTC. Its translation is CASSPSSGRDSYEQYF.

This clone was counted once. CDR3 coding DNA: TGCGCCAGCAGCTTGCGGTCACAGAACAACTATGGCTACACCTTC. Amino acid sequence: CASSLRSQNNYGYTF. The rearrangement joins TRBV5-1 to TRBJ1-2; D is uncertain. Germline CDR1 reads SGHRS; CDR2 reads YFSETQ. Trimming cost V 1 base and J 2 bases, with 12 bases left between them. The CDR3 spans 15 residues.

The CDR3 coding sequence is TGCGCCAGCAGCCAAGTGGCCCGTAGCGACGGGGAGCTGTTTTTT. Encoded protein: CASSQVARSDGELFF. The V call is TRBV4-1, the J call TRBJ2-2; maybe TRBD2 (5 bases). Germline loops: CDR1 MGHRA, CDR2 YSYEKL. This CDR3 has 15 amino acids. V gave up 1 base and J gave up 7 bases, with 13 bases separating them.

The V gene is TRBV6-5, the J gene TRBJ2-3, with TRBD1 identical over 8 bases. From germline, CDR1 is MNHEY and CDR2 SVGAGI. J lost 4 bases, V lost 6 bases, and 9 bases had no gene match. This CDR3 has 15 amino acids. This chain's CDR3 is CASSDEPTGADTQYF. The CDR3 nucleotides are TGTGCCAGCAGCGACGAACCGACAGGGGCAGATACGCAGTATTTT.

In nucleotides, the CDR3 is TGTGCCAGCAGCCAAGATGGGGTGGTTAGCTCCTACGAGCAGTACTTC. Protein sequence: CASSQDGVVSSYEQYF. This chain connects TRBV4-2 to TRBJ2-7, with D uncertain. The CDR3 has 16 residues. Germline V gives CDR1 LGHNA, CDR2 YNFKEQ. V lost 0 bases and J 0 bases, leaving 12 bases between the germline ends.

The CDR3 region is CASSEARRFEQYF. CDR3 DNA: TGTGCCAGCAGTGAAGCGAGGAGATTCGAGCAGTACTTC. The chain employs TRBV6-1 and TRBJ2-7; D is unclear. V was cut by 0 bases and J by 6 bases, with 9 bases left in between. Germline lookup yields CDR1 MNHNS and CDR2 SASEGT. This CDR3 has 13 residues.

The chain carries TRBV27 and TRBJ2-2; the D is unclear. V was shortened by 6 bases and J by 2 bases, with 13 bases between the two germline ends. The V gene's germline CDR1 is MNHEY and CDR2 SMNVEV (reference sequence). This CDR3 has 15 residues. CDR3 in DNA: TGTGCCAGCAGGGACGGCAGTCCAAACACCGGGGAGCTGTTTTTT. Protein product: CASRDGSPNTGELFF.

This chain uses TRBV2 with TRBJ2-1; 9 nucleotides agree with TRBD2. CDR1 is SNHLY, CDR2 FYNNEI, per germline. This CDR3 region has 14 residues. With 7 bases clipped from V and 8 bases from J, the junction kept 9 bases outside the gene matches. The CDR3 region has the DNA TGTGCCAGCAACAGCGGGGGGTCCGTCTATGAGCAGTTCTTC. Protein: CASNSGGSVYEQFF. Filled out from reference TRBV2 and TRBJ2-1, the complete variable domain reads EPEVTQTPSHQVTQMGQEVILRCVPISNHLYFYWYRQILGQKVEFLVSFYNNEISEKSEIFDDQFSVERPDGSNFTLKIRSTKLEDSAMYFCASNSGGSVYEQFFGPGTRLTVL.

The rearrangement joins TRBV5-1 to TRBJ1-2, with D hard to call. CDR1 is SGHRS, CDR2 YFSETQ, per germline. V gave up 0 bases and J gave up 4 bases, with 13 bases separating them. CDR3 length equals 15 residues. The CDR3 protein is CASSLDGIPGYGYTF. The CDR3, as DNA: TGCGCCAGCAGCTTGGATGGGATACCCGGCTATGGCTACACCTTC.

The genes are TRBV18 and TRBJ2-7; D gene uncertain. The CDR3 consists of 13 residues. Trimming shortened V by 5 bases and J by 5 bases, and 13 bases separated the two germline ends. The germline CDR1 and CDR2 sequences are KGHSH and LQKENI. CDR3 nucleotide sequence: TGTGCCAGCTCAGCCCTCAAGTTTAACGAGCAGTACTTC. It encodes CASSALKFNEQYF.

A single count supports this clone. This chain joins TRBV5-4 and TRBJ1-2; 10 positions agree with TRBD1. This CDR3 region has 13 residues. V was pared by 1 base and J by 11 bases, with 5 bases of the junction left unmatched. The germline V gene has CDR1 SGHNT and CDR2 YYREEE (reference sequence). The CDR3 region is CASSLMGQGFYTF. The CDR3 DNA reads TGTGCCAGCAGCTTGATGGGACAGGGGTTTTACACCTTC. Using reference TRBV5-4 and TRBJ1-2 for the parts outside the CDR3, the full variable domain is ETGVTQSPTHLIKTRGQQVTLRCSSQSGHNTVSWYQQALGQGPQFIFQYYREEENGRGNFPPRFSGLQFPNYSSELNVNALELDDSALYLCASSLMGQGFYTFGSGTRLTVV.

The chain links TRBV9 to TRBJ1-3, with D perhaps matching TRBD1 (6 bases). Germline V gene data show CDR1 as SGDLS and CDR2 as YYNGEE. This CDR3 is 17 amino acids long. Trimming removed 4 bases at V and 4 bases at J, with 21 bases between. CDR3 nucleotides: TGTGCCAGCAGCCCCCTTTCCTCCCGGGGGCAGGGAAACACCATATATTTT. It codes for CASSPLSSRGQGNTIYF.

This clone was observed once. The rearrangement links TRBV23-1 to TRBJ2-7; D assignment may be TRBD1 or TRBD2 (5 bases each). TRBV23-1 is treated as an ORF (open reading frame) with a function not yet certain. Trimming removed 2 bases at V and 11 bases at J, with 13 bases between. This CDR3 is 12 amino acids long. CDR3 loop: CASSQGGGGKYF. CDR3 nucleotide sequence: TGCGCCAGCAGTCAAGGGGGTGGGGGAAAGTACTTC.

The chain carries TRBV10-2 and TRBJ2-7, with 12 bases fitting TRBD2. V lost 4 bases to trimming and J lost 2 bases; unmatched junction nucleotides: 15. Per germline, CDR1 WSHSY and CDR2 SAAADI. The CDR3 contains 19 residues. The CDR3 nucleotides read TGCGCCAGCAGTGGAGTCGGCCTAGCGGGAGGGCCAGTCCCCTACGAGCAGTACTTC. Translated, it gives CASSGVGLAGGPVPYEQYF.

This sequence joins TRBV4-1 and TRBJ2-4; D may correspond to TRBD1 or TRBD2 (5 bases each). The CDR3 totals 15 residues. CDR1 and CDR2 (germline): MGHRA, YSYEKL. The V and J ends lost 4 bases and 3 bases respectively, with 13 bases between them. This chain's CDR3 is CASSLSWDVKNIQYF. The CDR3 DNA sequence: TGCGCCAGCAGCCTCAGTTGGGACGTCAAAAACATTCAGTACTTC.